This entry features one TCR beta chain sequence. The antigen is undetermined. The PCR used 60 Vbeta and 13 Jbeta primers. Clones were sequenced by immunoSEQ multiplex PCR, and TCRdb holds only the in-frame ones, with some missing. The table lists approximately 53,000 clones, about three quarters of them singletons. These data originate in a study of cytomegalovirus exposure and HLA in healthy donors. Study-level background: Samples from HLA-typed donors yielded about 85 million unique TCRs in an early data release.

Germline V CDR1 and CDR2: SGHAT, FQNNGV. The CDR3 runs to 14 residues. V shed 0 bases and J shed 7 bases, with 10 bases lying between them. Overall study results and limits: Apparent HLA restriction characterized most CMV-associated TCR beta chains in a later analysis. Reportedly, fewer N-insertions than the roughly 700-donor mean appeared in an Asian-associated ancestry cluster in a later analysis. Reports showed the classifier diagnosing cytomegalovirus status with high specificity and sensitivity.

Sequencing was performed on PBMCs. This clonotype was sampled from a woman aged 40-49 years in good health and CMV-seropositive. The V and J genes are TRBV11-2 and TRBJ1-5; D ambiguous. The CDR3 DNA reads TGTGCCAGCAGCTTAGAGGCAGGATACCAGCCCCAGCATTTT. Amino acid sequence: CASSLEAGYQPQHF.